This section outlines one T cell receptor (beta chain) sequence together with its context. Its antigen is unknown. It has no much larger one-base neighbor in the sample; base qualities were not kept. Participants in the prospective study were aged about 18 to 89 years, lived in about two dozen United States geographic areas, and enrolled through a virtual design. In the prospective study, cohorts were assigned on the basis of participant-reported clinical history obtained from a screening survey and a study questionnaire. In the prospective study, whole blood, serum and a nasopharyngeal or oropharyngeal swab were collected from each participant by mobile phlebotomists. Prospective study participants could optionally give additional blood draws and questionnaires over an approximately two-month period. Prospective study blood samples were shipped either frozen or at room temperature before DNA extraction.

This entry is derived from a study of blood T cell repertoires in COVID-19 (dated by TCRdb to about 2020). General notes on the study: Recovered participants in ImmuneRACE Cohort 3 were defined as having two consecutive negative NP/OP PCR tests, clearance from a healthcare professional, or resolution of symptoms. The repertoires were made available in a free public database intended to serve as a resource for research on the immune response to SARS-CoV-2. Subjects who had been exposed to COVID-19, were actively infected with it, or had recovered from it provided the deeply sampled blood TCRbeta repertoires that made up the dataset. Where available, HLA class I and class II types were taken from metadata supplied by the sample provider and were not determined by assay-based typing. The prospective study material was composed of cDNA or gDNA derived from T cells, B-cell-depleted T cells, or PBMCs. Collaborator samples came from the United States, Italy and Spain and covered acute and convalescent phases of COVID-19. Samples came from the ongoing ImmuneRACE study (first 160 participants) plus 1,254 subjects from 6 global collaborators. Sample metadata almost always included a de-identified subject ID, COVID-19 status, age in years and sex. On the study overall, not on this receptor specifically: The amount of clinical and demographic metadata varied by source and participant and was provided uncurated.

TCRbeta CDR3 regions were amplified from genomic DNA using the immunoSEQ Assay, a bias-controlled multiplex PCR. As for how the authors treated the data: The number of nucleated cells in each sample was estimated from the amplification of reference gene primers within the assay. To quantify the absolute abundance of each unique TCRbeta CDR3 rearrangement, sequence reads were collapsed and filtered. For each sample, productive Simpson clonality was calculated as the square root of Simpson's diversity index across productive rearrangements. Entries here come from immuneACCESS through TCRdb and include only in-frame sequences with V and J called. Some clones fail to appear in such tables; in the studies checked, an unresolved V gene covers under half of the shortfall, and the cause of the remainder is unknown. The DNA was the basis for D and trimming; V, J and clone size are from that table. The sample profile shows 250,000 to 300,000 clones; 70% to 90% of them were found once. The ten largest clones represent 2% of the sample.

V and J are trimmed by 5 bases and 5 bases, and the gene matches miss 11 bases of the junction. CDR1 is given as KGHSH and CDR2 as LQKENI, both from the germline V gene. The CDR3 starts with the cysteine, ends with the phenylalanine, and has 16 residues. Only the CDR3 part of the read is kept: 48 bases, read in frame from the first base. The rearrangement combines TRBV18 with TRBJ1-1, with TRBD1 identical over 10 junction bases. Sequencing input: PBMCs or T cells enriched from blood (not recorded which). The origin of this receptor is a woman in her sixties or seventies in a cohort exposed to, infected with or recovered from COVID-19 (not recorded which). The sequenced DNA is TGTGCCAGCTCAACCGTCTCCCCGGGACAGGGGACTGAAGCTTTCTTT. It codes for CASSTVSPGQGTEAFF.